This T cell receptor (beta chain) originates from a study of T cells expressing NK-cell markers. Study as a whole: Sequencing covered eight donors, seven HCMV-seropositive and one seronegative.

TCRdb derives one entry per CDR3 protein from the 5' RACE reads, leaving out DNA. The table counts about 410,000 distinct CDR3 sequences; around 10% lies in the top ten. In germline, CDR1 is SSHAT, CDR2 FNYEAQ (reference sequence). This CDR3 has 19 amino acids. J is TRBJ2-3 and V is TRBV7-7; TCRdb outputs TRBD2, but without DNA this stays unchecked. The TCR sequence derives from a woman in her 50s in good health. The specimen was blood T cells: a sorted CD56 or NKG2C T cell subset, CD4+ or CD8+ T cells, or bulk PBMC T cells (not recorded which). The CDR3 loop reads CASSLSRRGASASTDTQYF.